The present T cell receptor beta chain was sequenced within a study of OX40 agonist ivuxolimab in advanced cancers. Study information: A mean age of roughly 60 years, range roughly 20 to 90, was recorded, and approximately 85% were male. Prior anti-PD-1, anti-PD-L1 or anti-CTLA-4 therapy was allowed; 30% to 40% had some.

Assay: immunoSEQ multiplex PCR; the TCRdb copy retains only in-frame clones and omits some. The sample has about 100,000 clones; 85% to 95% are singletons. This CDR3 contains 13 residues. Germline assignment: CDR1 SGHAT and CDR2 FQNNGV. The ends were cut back, 3 bases at V and 3 bases at J, with 9 bases in the middle. The origin of this receptor is an adult with an advanced solid tumor such as melanoma, head and neck, liver or kidney cancer. The sequencing here drew on CD4+ or CD8+ T cells sorted from blood, taken in a trial of the OX40 agonist ivuxolimab. The V gene is TRBV11-2, the J gene TRBJ2-7; D gene unclear. This chain's CDR3 is CASSFQAGYEQYF. CDR3 coding DNA: TGTGCCAGCAGCTTTCAGGCCGGCTACGAGCAGTACTTC.